The present T cell receptor (beta chain) was sequenced within a study of human T cells and chemical hapten exposure. Findings of the study overall: Healthy people's immune response may differ from that of the donors, who had alopecia.

Looked up from germline, CDR1 is SQVTM and CDR2 is ANQGSEA. Germline trimming cut 4 bases from V and 4 bases from J; bases unmatched to any gene: 8. This CDR3 contains 15 residues. Concerning this clonotype itself: The antigen remains unidentified.

Time point meaning: pre-sensitization, week 0. The treatment is: therapeutic diphenylcyclopropenone sensitization with weekly scalp DPC. Unfractionated whole blood served as the source for total RNA extraction. Within the library, unique molecular identifiers were attached to each individual cDNA molecule. One entry per CDR3 protein, called by TCRdb with MiXCR from the RACE reads. The sample lists roughly 60,000 distinct CDR3 sequences, approximately 6.7% seen once, with about 1.5% in the top ten. The chain combines TRBV29-1 with TRBJ1-2, with 11 bases lining up with TRBD1. This specimen was whole blood, taken in connection with sensitization to the hapten diphenylcyclopropenone (DPC). This TCR was recovered from a woman aged 25-40 years with alopecia areata. Some clones in this sample may be carry-over from other donors' samples. CDR3 DNA: TGCAGCGTTGTCAAGGGGACAGGGGGTCTCTATGGCTACACCTTC. Protein: CSVVKGTGGLYGYTF.